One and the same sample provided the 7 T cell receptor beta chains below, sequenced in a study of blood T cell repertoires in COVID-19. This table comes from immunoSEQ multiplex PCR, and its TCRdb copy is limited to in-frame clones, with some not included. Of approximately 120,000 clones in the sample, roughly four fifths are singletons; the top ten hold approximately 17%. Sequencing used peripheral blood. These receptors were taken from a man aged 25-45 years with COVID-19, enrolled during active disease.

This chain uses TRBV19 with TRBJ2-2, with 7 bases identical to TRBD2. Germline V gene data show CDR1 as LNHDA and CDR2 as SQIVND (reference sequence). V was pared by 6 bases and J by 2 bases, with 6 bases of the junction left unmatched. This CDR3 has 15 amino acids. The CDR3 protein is CASRGVAGNTGELFF. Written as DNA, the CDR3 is TGTGCCAGTAGGGGGGTAGCGGGCAACACCGGGGAGCTGTTTTTT.

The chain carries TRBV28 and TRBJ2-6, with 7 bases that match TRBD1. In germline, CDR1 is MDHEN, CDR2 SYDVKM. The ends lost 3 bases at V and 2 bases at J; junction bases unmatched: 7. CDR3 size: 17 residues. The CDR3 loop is CASSFPAGQAGANVLTF. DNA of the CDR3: TGTGCCAGCAGTTTCCCGGCCGGACAGGCTGGGGCCAACGTCCTGACTTTC. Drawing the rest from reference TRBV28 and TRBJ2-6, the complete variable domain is DVKVTQSSRYLVKRTGEKVFLECVQDMDHENMFWYRQDPGLGLRLIYFSYDVKMKEKGDIPEGYSVSREKKERFSLILESASTNQTSMYLCASSFPAGQAGANVLTFGAGSRLTVL.

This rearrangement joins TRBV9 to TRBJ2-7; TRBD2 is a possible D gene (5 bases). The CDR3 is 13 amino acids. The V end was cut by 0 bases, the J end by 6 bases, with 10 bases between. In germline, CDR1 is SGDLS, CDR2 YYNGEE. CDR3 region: CASSVVVGSEQYF. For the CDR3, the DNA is TGTGCCAGCAGCGTAGTTGTGGGGAGCGAGCAGTACTTC.

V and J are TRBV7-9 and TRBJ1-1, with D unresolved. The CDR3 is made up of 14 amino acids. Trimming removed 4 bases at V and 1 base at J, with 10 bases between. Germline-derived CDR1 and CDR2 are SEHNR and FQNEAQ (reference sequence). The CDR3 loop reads CASSSPTGNTEAFF. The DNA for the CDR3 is TGTGCCAGCAGCTCACCAACGGGGAACACTGAAGCTTTCTTT.

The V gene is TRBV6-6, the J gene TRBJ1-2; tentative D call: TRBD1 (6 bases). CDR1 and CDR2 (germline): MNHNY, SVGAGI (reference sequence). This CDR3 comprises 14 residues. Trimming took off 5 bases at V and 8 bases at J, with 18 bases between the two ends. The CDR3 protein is CASSNNQGLEGYTF. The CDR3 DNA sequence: TGTGCCAGCAGTAATAATCAGGGGCTGGAGGGCTACACCTTC.

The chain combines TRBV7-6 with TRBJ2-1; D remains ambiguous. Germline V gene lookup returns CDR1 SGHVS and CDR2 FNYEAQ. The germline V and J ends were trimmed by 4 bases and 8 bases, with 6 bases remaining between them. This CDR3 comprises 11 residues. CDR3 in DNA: TGTGCCAGCAGCTATAATTATGAGCAGTTCTTC. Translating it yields CASSYNYEQFF.

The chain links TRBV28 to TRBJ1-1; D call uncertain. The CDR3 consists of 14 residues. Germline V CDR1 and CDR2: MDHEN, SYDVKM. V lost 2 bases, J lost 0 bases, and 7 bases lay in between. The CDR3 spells CASSLTELNTEAFF. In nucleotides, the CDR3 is TGTGCCAGCAGTTTAACAGAATTGAACACTGAAGCTTTCTTT.